This note documents a single T cell receptor beta chain sequence. The authors loaded 200 ng DNA, about 30,000 T cell genomes, into sorted-subset replicate PCRs. Generated by immunoSEQ multiplex PCR, the TCRdb table keeps only in-frame clones and is missing some. The table includes more than 2 million clones, approximately 95% detected once. The sample belongs to a study of shared clonotypes between healthy human individuals. CD45RO negativity and positive selection for CCR7 defined naive CD8 cells, a population that excluded terminally differentiated effector memory CD45RA+ cells. CDR1 MDHEN and CDR2 SYDVKM come from the germline V gene. The V gene end was trimmed by 3 bases and the J gene end by 6 bases; junction bases not matched to a gene: 2. CDR3 length: 15 amino acids.

This chain joins TRBV28 and TRBJ1-6; TRBD1 matches 10 bases. The sequenced material came from naive CD8+ T cells sorted from blood. The source is a man aged 18 to 30 in good health. The CDR3 bases are TGTGCCAGCAGTTTGGGACAGGGGATTAATTCACCCCTCCACTTT. Its translation: CASSLGQGINSPLHF.